The TCR beta chain under discussion was sequenced for a study of blood T cell repertoires in COVID-19. Looking at the study overall: Samples came from the United States, Italy and Spain, spanning acute and convalescent COVID-19.

Germline V gene sequence: CDR1 MDHEN, CDR2 SYDVKM. The CDR3 totals 16 residues. V lost 3 bases to trimming and J lost 4 bases; unmatched junction nucleotides: 10. The Seattle site enrolled patients during active infection and followed them longitudinally. TCRdb keeps only in-frame clones here, not all; method: immunoSEQ multiplex PCR. The table shows about 300,000 clones, with roughly 83% occurring only once. Material: peripheral blood. The chain has TRBV28 and TRBJ2-5; the match to TRBD2 covers 8 bases. The clonotype originates from a human donor with COVID-19, enrolled during active disease. The donor label of this sample is uncertain. The DNA for the CDR3 is TGTGCCAGCAGTTTCCCGGGCATCGGGAGGGCAGAGACCCAGTACTTC. Protein sequence: CASSFPGIGRAETQYF.